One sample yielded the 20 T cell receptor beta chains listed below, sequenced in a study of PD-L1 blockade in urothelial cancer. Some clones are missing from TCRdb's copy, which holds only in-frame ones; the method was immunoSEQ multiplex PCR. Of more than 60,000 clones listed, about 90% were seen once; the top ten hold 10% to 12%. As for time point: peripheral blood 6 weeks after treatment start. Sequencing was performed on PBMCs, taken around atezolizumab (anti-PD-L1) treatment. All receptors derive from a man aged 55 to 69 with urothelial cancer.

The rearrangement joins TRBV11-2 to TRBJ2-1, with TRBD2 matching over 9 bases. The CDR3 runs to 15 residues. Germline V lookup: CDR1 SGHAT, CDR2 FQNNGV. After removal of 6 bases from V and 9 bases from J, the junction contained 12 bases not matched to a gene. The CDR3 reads CASSLDGLAGIEQFF. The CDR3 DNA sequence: TGTGCCAGCAGTCTAGACGGGCTAGCGGGGATTGAGCAGTTCTTC.

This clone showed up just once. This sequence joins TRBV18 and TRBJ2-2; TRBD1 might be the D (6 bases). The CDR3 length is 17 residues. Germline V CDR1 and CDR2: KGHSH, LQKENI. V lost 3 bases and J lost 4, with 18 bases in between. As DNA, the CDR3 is TGTGCCAGCTCACCGTTTGCAGGGGTCGATGGCACCGGGGAGCTGTTTTTT. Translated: CASSPFAGVDGTGELFF.

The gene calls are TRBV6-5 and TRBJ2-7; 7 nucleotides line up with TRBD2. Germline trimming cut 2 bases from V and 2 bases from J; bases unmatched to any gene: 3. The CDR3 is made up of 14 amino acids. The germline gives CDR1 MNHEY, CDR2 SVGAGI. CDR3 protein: CASSYGREPYEQYF. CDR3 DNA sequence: TGTGCCAGCAGTTACGGGCGGGAGCCCTACGAGCAGTACTTC.

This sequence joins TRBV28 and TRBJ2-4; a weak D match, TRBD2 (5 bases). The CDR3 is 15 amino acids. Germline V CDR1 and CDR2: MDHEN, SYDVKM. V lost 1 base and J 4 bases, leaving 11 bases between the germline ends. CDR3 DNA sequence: TGTGCCAGCAGTTTATTGGGAAGGGAGAAAAACATTCAGTACTTC. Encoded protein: CASSLLGREKNIQYF.

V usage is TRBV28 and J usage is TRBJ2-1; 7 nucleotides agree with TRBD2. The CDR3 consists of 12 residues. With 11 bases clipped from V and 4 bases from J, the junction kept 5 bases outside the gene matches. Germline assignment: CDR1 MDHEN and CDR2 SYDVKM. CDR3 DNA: TGTGCCGGAGGGAGGGATTACAATGAGCAGTTCTTC. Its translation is CAGGRDYNEQFF.

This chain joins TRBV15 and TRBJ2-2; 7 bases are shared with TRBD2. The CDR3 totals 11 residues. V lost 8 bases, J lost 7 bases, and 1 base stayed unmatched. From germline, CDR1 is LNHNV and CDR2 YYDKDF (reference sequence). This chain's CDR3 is CATWEGGELFF. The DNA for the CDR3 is TGTGCCACCTGGGAGGGCGGGGAGCTGTTTTTT.

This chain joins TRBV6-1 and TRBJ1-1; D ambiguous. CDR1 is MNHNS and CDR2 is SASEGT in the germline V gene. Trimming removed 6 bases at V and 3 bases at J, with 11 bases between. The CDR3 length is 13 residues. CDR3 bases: TGTGCCAGCAGGGTCATAACGGACACTGAAGCTTTCTTT. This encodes CASRVITDTEAFF.

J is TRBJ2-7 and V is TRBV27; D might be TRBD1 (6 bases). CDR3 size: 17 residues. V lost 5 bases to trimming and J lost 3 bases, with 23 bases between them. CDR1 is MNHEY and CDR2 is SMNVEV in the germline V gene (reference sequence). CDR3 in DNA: TGTGCCAGCAGTGGGGGACAACTAGGCGGGCGAGGCTACGAGCAGTACTTC. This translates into CASSGGQLGGRGYEQYF.

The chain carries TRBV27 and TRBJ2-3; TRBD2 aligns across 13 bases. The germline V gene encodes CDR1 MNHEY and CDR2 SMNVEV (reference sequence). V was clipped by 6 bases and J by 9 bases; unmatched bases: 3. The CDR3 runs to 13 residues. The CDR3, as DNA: TGTGCCAGCAGGCCGGGACTAGCGGGAACGCAGTATTTT. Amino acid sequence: CASRPGLAGTQYF.

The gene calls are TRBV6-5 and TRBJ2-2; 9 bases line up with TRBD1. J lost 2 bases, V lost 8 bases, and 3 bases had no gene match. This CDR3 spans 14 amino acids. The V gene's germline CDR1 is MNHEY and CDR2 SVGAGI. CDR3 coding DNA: TGTGCCAGCTGGACAGGGGCCAACACCGGGGAGCTGTTTTTT. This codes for CASWTGANTGELFF.

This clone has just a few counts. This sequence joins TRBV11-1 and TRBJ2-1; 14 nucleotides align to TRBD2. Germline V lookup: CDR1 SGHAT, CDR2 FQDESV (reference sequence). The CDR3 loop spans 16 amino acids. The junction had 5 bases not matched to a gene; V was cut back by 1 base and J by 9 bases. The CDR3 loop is CASSLVGTSGSGEQFF. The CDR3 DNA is TGTGCCAGCAGCTTAGTGGGGACTAGCGGGAGTGGTGAGCAGTTCTTC.

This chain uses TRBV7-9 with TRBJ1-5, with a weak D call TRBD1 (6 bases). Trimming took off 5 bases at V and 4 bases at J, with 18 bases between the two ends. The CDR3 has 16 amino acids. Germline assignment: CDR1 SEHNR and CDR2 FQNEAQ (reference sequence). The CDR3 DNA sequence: TGTGCCAGCAGCCCACCAGGGGCAGGGGTAAATCAGCCCCAGCATTTT. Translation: CASSPPGAGVNQPQHF.

CDR3 region: CASKAGSRGSSYEQYF. CDR3 in DNA: TGTGCCAGCAAGGCGGGGTCTCGGGGGAGCTCCTACGAGCAGTACTTC. The rearrangement links TRBV5-4 to TRBJ2-7, with a possible D match to TRBD2 (6 bases). The length of the CDR3 is 16 residues. Germline V gene data show CDR1 as SGHNT and CDR2 as YYREEE (reference sequence). Between the trimmed V and J ends, which lost 6 bases and 0 bases, there was a span of 19 bases. The variable domain in full, with the rest retrieved from reference TRBV5-4 and TRBJ2-7, is ETGVTQSPTHLIKTRGQQVTLRCSSQSGHNTVSWYQQALGQGPQFIFQYYREEENGRGNFPPRFSGLQFPNYSSELNVNALELDDSALYLCASKAGSRGSSYEQYFGPGTRLTVT.

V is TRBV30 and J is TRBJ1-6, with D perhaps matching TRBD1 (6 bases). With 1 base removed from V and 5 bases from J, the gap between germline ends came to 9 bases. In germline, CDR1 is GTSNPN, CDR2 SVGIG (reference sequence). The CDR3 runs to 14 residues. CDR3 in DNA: TGTGCCTGGAGTGAGGGGGTCAATAATTCACCCCTCCACTTT. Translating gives CAWSEGVNNSPLHF.

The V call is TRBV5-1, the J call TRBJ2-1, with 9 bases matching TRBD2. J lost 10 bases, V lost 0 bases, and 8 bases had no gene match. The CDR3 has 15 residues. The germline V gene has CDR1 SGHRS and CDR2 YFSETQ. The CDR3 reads CASSLAAGGPKEQFF. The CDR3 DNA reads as TGCGCCAGCAGCTTGGCCGCGGGGGGGCCGAAAGAGCAGTTCTTC.

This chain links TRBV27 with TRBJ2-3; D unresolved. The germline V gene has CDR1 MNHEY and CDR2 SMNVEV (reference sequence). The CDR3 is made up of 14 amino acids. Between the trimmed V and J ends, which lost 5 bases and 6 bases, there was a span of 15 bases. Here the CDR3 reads CASSLRGAMDTQYF. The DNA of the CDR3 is TGTGCCAGCAGTCTCAGAGGCGCAATGGATACGCAGTATTTT.

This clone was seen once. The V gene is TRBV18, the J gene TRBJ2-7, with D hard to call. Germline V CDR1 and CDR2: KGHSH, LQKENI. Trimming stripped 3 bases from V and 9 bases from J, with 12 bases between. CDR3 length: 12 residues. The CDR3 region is CASSPDQFGQYF. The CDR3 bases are TGTGCCAGCTCACCCGATCAATTCGGGCAGTACTTC.

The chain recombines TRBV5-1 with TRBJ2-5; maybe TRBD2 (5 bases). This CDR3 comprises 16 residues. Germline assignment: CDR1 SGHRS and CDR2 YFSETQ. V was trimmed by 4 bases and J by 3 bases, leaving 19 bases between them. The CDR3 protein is CASSPDGGWPEETQYF. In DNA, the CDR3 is TGCGCCAGCAGCCCGGACGGAGGATGGCCCGAAGAGACCCAGTACTTC. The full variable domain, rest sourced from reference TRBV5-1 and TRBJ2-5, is KAGVTQTPRYLIKTRGQQVTLSCSPISGHRSVSWYQQTPGQGLQFLFEYFSETQRNKGNFPGRFSGRQFSNSRSEMNVSTLELGDSALYLCASSPDGGWPEETQYFGPGTRLLVL.

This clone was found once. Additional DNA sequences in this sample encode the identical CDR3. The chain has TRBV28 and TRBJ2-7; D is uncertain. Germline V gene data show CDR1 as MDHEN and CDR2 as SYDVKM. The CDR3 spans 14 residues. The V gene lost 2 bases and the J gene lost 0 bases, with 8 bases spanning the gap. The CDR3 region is CASSLGGSSYEQYF. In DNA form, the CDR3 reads TGTGCCAGCAGTTTAGGCGGTTCCTCCTACGAGCAGTACTTC.

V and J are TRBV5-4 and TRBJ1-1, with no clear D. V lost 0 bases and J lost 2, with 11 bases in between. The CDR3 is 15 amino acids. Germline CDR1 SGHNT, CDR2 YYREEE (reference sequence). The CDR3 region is CASSLDPNANTEAFF. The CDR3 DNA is TGTGCCAGCAGCTTGGACCCTAATGCCAACACTGAAGCTTTCTTT. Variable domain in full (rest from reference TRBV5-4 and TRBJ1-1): ETGVTQSPTHLIKTRGQQVTLRCSSQSGHNTVSWYQQALGQGPQFIFQYYREEENGRGNFPPRFSGLQFPNYSSELNVNALELDDSALYLCASSLDPNANTEAFFGQGTRLTVV.